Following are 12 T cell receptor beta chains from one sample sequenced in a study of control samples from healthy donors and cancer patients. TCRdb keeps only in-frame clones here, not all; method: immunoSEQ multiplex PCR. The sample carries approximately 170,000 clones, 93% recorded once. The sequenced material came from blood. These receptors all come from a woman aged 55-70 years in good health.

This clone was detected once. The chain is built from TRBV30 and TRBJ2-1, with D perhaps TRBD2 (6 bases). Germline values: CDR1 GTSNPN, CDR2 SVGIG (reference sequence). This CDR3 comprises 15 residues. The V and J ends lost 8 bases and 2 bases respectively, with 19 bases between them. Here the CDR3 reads CAGAAGWGAYNEQFF. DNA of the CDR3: TGTGCCGGGGCGGCGGGGTGGGGGGCCTACAATGAGCAGTTCTTC. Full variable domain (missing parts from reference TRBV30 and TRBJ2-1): SQTIHQWPATLVQPVGSPLSLECTVEGTSNPNLYWYRQAAGRGLQLLFYSVGIGQISSEVPQNLSASRPQDRQFILSSKKLLLSDSGFYLCAGAAGWGAYNEQFFGPGTRLTVL.

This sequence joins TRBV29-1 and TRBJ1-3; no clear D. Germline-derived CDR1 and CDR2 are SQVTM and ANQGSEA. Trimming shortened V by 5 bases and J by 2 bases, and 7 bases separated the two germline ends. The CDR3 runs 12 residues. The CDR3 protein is CSVYGTGNTIYF. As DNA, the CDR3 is TGCAGCGTTTATGGGACTGGAAACACCATATATTTT.

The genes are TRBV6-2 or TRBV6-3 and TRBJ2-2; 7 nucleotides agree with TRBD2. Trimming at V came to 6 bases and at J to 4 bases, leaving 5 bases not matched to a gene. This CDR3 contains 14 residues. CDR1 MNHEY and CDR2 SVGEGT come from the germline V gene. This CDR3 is CASSRSGGTGELFF. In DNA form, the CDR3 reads TGTGCCAGCAGCCGTTCGGGGGGCACCGGGGAGCTGTTTTTT.

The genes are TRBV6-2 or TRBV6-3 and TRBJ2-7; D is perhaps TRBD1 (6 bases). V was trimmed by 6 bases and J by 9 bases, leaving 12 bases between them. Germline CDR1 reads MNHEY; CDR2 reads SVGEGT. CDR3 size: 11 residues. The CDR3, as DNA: TGTGCCAGCAGCCCAGACAGGCGGCAGTACTTC. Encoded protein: CASSPDRRQYF.

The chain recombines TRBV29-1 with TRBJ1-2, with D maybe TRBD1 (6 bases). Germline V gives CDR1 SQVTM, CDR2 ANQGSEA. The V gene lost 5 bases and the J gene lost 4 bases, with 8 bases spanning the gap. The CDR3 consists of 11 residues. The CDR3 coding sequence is TGCAGCGTTCTGGACAGCTATGGCTACACCTTC. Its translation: CSVLDSYGYTF.

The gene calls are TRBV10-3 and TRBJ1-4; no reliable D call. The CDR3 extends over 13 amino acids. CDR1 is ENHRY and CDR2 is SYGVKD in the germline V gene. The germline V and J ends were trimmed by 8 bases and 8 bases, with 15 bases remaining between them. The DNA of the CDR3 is TGTGCCATCGGGGTTGAGGAGCAAGAAAAACTGTTTTTT. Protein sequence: CAIGVEEQEKLFF.

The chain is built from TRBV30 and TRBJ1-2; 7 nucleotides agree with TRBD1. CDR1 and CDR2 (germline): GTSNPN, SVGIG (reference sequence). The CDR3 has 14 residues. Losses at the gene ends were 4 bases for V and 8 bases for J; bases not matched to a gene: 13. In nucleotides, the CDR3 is TGTGCCTGGACGACAGGGTCCTACCTCAGAGGCTACACCTTC. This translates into CAWTTGSYLRGYTF. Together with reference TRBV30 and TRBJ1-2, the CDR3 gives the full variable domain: SQTIHQWPATLVQPVGSPLSLECTVEGTSNPNLYWYRQAAGRGLQLLFYSVGIGQISSEVPQNLSASRPQDRQFILSSKKLLLSDSGFYLCAWTTGSYLRGYTFGSGTRLTVV.

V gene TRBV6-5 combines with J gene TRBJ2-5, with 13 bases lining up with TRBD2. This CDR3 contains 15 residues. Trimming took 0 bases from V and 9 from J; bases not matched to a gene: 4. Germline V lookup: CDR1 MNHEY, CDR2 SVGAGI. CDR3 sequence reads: CASSYSPGTSGAQYF. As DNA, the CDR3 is TGTGCCAGCAGTTACTCCCCCGGGACTAGCGGGGCCCAGTACTTC.

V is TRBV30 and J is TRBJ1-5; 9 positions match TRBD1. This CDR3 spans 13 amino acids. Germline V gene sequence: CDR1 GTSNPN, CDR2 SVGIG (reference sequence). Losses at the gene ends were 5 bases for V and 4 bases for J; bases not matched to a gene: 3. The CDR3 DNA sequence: TGTGCCTGGGCGGGACAGGGAAATCAGCCCCAGCATTTT. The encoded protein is CAWAGQGNQPQHF. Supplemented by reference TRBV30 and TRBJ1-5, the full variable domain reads SQTIHQWPATLVQPVGSPLSLECTVEGTSNPNLYWYRQAAGRGLQLLFYSVGIGQISSEVPQNLSASRPQDRQFILSSKKLLLSDSGFYLCAWAGQGNQPQHFGDGTRLSIL.

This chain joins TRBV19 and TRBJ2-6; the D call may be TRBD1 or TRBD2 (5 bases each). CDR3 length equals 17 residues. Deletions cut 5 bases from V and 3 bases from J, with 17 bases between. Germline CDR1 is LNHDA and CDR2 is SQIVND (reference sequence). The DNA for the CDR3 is TGTGCCAGTAGTGACGCCGGGGCCCTAGTTGGGGCCAACGTCCTGACTTTC. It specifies CASSDAGALVGANVLTF.

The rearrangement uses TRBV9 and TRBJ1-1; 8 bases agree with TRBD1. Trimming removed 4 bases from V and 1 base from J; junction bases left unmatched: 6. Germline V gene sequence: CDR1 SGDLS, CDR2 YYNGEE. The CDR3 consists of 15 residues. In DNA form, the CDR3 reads TGTGCCAGCAGCCCCCGGACAGGGAGGAACACTGAAGCTTTCTTT. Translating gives CASSPRTGRNTEAFF.

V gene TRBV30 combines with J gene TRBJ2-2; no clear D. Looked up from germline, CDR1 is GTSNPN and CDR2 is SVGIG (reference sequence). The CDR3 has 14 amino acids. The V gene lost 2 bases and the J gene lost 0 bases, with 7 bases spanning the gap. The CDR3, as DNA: TGTGCCTGGAGTATAGGTCCGAACACCGGGGAGCTGTTTTTT. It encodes CAWSIGPNTGELFF.